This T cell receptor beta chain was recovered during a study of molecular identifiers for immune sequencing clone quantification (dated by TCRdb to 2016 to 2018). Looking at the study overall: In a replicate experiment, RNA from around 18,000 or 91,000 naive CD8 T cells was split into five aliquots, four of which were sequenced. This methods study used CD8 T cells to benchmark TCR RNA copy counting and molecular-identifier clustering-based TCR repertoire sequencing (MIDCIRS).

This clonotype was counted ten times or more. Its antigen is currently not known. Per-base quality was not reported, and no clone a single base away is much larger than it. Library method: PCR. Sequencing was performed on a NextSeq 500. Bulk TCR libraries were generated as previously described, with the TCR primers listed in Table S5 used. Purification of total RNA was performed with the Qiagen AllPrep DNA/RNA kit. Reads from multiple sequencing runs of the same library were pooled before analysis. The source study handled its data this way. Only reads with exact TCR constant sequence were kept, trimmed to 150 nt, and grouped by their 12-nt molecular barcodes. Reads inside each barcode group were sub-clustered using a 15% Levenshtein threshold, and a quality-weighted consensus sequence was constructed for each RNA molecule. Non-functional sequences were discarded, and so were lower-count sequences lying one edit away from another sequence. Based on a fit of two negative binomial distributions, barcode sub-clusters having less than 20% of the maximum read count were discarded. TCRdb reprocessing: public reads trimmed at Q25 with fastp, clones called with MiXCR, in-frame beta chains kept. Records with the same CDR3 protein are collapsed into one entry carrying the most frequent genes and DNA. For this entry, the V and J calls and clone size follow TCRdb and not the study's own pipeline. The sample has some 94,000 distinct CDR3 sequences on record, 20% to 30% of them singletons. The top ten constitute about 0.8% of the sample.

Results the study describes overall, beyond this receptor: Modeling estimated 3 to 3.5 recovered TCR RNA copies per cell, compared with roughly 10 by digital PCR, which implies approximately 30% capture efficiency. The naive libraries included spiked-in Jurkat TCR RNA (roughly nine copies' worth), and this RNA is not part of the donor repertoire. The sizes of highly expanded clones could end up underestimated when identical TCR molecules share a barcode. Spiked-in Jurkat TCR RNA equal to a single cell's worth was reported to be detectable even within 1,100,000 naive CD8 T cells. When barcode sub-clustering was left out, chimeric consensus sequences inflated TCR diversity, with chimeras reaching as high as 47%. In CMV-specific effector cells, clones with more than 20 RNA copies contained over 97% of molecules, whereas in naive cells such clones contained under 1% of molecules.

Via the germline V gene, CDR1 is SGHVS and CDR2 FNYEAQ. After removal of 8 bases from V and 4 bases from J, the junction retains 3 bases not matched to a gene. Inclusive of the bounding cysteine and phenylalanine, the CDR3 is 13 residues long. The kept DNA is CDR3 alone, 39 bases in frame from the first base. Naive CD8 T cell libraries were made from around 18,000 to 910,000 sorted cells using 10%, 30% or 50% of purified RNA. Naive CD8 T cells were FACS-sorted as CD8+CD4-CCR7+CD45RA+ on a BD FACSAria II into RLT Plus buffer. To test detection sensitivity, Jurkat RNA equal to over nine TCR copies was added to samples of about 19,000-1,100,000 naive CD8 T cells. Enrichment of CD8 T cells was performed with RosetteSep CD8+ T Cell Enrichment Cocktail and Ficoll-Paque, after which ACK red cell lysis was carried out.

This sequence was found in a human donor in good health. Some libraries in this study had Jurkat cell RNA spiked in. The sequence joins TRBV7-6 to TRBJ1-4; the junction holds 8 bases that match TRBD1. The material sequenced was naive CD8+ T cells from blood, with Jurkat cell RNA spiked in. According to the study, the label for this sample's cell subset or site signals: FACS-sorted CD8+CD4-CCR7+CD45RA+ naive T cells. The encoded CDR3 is CASGQGDNEKLFF. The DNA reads TGTGCCAGCGGACAGGGCGATAATGAAAAACTGTTTTTT.